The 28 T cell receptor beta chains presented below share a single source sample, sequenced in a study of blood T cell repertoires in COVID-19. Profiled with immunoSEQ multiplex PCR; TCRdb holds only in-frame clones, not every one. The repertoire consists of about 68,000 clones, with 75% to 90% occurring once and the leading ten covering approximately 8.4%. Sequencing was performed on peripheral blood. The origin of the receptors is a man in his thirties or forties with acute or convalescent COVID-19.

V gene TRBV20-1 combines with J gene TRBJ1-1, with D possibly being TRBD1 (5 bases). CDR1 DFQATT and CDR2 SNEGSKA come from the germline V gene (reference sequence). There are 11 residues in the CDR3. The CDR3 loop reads CTPGLLTEAFF. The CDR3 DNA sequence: TGCACCCCGGGACTTCTCACTGAAGCTTTCTTT.

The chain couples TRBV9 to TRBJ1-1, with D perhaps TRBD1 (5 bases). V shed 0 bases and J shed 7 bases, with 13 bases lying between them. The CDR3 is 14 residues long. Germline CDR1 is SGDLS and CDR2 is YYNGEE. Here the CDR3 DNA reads TGTGCCAGCAGCGTAGGTCAGGGAAGGGGTGAAGCTTTCTTT. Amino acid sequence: CASSVGQGRGEAFF. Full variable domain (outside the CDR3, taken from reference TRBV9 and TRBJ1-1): DSGVTQTPKHLITATGQRVTLRCSPRSGDLSVYWYQQSLDQGLQFLIQYYNGEERAKGNILERFSAQQFPDLHSELNLSSLELGDSALYFCASSVGQGRGEAFFGQGTRLTVV.

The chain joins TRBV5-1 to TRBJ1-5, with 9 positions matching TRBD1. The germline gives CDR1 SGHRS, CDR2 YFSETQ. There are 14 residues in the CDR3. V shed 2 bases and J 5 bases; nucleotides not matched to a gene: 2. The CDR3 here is CASSLRQGDQPQHF. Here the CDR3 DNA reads TGCGCCAGCAGCTTAAGACAGGGGGATCAGCCCCAGCATTTT.

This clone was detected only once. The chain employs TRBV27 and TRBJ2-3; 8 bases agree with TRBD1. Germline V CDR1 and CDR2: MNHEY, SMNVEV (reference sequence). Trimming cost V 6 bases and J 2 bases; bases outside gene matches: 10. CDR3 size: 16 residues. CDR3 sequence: CASRTPGGEDTDTQYF. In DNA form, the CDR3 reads TGTGCCAGCAGAACGCCAGGGGGCGAGGACACAGATACGCAGTATTTT.

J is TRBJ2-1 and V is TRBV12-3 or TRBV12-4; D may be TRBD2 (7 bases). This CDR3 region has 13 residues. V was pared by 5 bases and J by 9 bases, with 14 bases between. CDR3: CASSRGAKIEQFF. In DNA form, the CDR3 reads TGTGCCAGCAGTCGGGGGGCGAAGATTGAGCAGTTCTTC.

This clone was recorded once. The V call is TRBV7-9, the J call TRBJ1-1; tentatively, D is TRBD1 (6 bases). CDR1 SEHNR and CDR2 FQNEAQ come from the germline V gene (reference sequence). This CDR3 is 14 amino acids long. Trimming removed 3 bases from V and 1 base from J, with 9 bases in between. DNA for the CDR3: TGTGCCAGCAGCTTGGGGGGGCCGAACACTGAAGCTTTCTTT. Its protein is CASSLGGPNTEAFF.

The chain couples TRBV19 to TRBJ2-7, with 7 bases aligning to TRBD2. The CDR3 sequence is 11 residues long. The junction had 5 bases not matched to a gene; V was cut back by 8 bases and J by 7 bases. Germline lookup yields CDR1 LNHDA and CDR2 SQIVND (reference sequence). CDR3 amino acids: CASGGGSEQYF. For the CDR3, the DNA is TGTGCCAGTGGGGGGGGTTCAGAGCAGTACTTC.

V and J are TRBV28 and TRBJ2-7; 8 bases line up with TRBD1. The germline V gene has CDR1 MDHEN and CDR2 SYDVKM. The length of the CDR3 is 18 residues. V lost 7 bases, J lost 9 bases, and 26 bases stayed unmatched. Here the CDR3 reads CASKGGKARQGPMPGQYF. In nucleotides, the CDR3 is TGTGCCAGCAAGGGTGGTAAAGCGCGACAGGGGCCTATGCCGGGGCAGTACTTC.

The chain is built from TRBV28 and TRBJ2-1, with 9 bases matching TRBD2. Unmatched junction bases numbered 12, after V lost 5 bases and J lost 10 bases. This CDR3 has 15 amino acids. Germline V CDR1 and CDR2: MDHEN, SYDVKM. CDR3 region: CASSGAASGAREQFF. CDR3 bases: TGTGCCAGCAGTGGGGCGGCTAGCGGGGCCAGGGAGCAGTTCTTC.

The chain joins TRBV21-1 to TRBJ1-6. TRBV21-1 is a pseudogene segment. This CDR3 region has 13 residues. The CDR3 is CASSPLRESPLHF. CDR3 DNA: TGTGCCAGCAGCCCTCTTCGTGAGTCTCCCCTCCACTTT.

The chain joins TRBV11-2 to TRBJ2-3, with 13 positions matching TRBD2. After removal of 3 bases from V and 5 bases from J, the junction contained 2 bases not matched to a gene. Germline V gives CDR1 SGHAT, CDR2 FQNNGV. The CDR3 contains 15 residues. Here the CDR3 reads CASSLGLAGRDTQYF. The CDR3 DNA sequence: TGTGCCAGCAGCTTGGGACTAGCGGGGCGAGATACGCAGTATTTT.

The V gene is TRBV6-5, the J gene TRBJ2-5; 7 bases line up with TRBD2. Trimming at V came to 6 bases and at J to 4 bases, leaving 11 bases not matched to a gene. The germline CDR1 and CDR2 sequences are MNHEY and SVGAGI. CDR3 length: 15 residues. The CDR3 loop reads CASRPLSSGTETQYF. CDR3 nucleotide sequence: TGTGCCAGCAGGCCGTTGTCGAGCGGGACAGAGACCCAGTACTTC.

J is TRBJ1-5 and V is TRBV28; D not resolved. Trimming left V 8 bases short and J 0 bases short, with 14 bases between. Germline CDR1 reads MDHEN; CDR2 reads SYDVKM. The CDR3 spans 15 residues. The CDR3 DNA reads TGTGCCAGCGTTCGGAGGGCGCCTAGCAATCAGCCCCAGCATTTT. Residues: CASVRRAPSNQPQHF. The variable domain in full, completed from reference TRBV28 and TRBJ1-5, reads DVKVTQSSRYLVKRTGEKVFLECVQDMDHENMFWYRQDPGLGLRLIYFSYDVKMKEKGDIPEGYSVSREKKERFSLILESASTNQTSMYLCASVRRAPSNQPQHFGDGTRLSIL.

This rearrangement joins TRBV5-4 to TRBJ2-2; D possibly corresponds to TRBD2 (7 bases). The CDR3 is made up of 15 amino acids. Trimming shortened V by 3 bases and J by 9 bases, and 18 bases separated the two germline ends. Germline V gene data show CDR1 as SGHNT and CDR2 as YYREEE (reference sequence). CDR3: CASSSPGAGVWELFF. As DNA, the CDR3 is TGTGCCAGCAGCTCGCCAGGGGCGGGAGTGTGGGAGCTGTTTTTT.

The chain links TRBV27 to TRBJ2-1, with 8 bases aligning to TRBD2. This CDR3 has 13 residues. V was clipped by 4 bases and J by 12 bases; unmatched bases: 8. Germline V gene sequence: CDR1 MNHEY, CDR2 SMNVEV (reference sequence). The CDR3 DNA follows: TGTGCCAGCAGTTCCACCAGCGGGAGAGGGCAGTTCTTC. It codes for CASSSTSGRGQFF.

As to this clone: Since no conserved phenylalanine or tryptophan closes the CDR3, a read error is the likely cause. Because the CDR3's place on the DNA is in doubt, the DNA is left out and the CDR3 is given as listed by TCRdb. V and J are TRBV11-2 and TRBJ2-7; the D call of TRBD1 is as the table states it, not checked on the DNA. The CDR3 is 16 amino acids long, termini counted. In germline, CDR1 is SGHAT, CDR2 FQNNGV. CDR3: CASSLRLEMVPGQVSI.

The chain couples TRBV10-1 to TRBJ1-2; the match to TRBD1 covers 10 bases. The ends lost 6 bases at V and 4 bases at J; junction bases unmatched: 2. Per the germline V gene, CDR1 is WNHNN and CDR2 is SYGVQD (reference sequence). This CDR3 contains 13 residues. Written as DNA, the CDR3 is TGCGCCAGCAGCCGGGACAGGGGCTATGGCTACACCTTC. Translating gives CASSRDRGYGYTF.

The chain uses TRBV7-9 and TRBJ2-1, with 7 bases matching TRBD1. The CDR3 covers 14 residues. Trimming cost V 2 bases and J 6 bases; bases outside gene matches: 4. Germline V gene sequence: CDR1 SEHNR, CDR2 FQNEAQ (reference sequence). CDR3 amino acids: CASSLRQGVNEQFF. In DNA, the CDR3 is TGTGCCAGCAGCTTACGGCAGGGGGTCAATGAGCAGTTCTTC. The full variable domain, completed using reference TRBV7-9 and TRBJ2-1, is DTGVSQNPRHKITKRGQNVTFRCDPISEHNRLYWYRQTLGQGPEFLTYFQNEAQLEKSRLLSDRFSAERPKGSFSTLEIQRTEQGDSAMYLCASSLRQGVNEQFFGPGTRLTVL.

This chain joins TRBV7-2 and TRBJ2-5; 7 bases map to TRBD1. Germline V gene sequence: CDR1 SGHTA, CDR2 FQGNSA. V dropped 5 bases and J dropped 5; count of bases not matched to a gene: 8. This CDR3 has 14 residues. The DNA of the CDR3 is TGTGCCAGCAGCGCCGACAGGGCTGTTGAGACCCAGTACTTC. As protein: CASSADRAVETQYF. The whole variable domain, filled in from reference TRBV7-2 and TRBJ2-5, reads GAGVSQSPSNKVTEKGKDVELRCDPISGHTALYWYRQSLGQGLEFLIYFQGNSAPDKSGLPSDRFSAERTGGSVSTLTIQRTQQEDSAVYLCASSADRAVETQYFGPGTRLLVL.

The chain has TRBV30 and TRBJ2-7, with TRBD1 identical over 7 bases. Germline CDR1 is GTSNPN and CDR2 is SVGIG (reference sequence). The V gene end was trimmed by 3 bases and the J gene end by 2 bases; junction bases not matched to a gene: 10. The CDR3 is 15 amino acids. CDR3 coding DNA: TGTGCCTGGAGCGCCGGGACAGTCGGCACCTACGAGCAGTACTTC. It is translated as CAWSAGTVGTYEQYF.

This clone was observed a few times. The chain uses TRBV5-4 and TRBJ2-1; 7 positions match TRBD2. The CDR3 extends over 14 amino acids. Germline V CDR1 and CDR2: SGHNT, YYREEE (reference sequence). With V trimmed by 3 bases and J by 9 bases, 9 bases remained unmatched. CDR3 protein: CASSYRTRVFEQFF. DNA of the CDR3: TGTGCCAGCAGCTACAGGACTAGGGTTTTTGAGCAGTTCTTC. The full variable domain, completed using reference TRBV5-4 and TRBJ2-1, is ETGVTQSPTHLIKTRGQQVTLRCSSQSGHNTVSWYQQALGQGPQFIFQYYREEENGRGNFPPRFSGLQFPNYSSELNVNALELDDSALYLCASSYRTRVFEQFFGPGTRLTVL.

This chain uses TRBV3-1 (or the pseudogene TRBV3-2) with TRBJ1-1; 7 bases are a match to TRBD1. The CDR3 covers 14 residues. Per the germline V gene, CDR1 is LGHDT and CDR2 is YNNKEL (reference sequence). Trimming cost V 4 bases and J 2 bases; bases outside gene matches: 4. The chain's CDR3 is CASSRKGANTEAFF. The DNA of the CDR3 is TGTGCCAGCAGCCGCAAGGGGGCTAACACTGAAGCTTTCTTT.

CDR3 DNA sequence: TGTGCCAGCAGACTGACAGGGAGAGCCGGGGAGCTGTTTTTT. It specifies CASRLTGRAGELFF. This sequence joins TRBV6-5 and TRBJ2-2; 7 bases map to TRBD1. There are 14 residues in the CDR3. J was trimmed by 6 bases and V by 6 bases; bases with no gene match: 7. From germline, CDR1 is MNHEY and CDR2 SVGAGI.

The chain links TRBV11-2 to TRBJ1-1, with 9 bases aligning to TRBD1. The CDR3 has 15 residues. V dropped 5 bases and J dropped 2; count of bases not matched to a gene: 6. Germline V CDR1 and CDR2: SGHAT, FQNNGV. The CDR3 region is CASSGRTGVNTEAFF. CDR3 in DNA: TGTGCCAGCAGCGGGCGGACAGGGGTAAACACTGAAGCTTTCTTT.

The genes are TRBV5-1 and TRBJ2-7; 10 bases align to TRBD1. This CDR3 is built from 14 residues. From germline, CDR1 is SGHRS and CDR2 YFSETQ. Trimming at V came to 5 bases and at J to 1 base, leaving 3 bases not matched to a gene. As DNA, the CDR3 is TGCGCCAGCAGTAGGACAGGGGGGTCCTACGAGCAGTACTTC. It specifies CASSRTGGSYEQYF. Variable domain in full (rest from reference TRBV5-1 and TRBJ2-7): KAGVTQTPRYLIKTRGQQVTLSCSPISGHRSVSWYQQTPGQGLQFLFEYFSETQRNKGNFPGRFSGRQFSNSRSEMNVSTLELGDSALYLCASSRTGGSYEQYFGPGTRLTVT.

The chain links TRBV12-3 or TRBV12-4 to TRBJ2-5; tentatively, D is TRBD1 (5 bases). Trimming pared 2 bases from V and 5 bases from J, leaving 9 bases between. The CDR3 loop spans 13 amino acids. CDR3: CASSLLGQETQYF. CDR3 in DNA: TGTGCCAGCAGTTTATTGGGGCAGGAGACCCAGTACTTC.

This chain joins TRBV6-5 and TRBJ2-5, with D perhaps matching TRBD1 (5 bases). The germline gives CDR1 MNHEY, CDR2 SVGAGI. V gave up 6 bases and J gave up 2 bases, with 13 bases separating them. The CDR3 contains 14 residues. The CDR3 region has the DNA TGTGCCAGCAGCCACCCCGGACAACAAGAGACCCAGTACTTC. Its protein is CASSHPGQQETQYF.

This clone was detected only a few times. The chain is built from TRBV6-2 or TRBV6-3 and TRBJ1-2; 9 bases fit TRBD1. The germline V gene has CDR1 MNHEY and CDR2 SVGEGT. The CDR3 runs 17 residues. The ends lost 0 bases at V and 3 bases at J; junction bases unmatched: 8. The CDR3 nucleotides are TGTGCCAGCAGTTACTCGATCGGGACAGGGAATGACTATGGCTACACCTTC. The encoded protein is CASSYSIGTGNDYGYTF.